This is a list of T cell receptor beta chains from one sample in a study of T cell responses to AZD1222 COVID-19 vaccine. Repertoires were generated with immunoSEQ multiplex PCR, while TCRdb's copy carries only in-frame clones and drops some. The profile covers roughly 200,000 clones, with approximately 90% appearing a single time and about 3.5% taken by the ten largest. Here the sequenced sample was peripheral blood, taken 28 days after the second AZD1222 dose. These receptors were taken from an adult who received the AZD1222 COVID-19 vaccine. Both conserved end residues are part of each CDR3. D genes are given only for firm matches. Not every row has a clone size; where given, it reads once, few, many or a size class.

>.|TRBJ2-7|.|TRBV12-3/TRBV12-4
TGTGCCAGCAGCACCACCTACGAGCAGTACTTC
CASSTTYEQYF
>.|TRBJ2-7|.|TRBV6-5
TGTGCCAGCAGTTACGGATCCGGGTACGAGCAGTACTTC
CASSYGSGYEQYF
>few|TRBJ1-2|.|TRBV6-5
TGTGCCAGCAGTTACTCCCGGGGGTATGGCTACACCTTC
CASSYSRGYGYTF
>many|TRBJ1-3|.|TRBV7-2
TGTGCCAGCAGCCATTTCCCCGGGGCAGCTGGAAACACCATATATTTT
CASSHFPGAAGNTIYF
>few|TRBJ2-5|.|TRBV18
TGTGCCAGCTCACCATCGGGGCCCCCGCAAGAGACCCAGTACTTC
CASSPSGPPQETQYF
>.|TRBJ1-1|.|TRBV28
TGTGCCAGCAGTTTTCTCGACAGCCACACTGAAGCTTTCTTT
CASSFLDSHTEAFF
>.|TRBJ1-5|.|TRBV2
TGTGCCAGCAGTAAAGGGCCAAATGATAGCAATCAGCCCCAGCATTTT
CASSKGPNDSNQPQHF
>once|TRBJ2-7|TRBD2|TRBV9
TGTGCCAGCAGCGTTAGCGCTCAAGCGGGAGCCGGCGAGCAGTACTTC
CASSVSAQAGAGEQYF
>.|TRBJ2-5|TRBD1|TRBV5-1
TGCGCCAGCAGCCTACTCGGGACAGGGGGCGAGACCCAGTACTTC
CASSLLGTGGETQYF
>.|TRBJ2-7|.|TRBV9
TGTGCCAGCAGTGCAGGGTCCCCCTACGAGCAGTACTTC
CASSAGSPYEQYF
>.|TRBJ2-1|TRBD1|TRBV11-3
TGTGCCAGCAGCTTAAGGGGACAGGGGTTAAATGAGCAGTTCTTC
CASSLRGQGLNEQFF
>.|TRBJ2-2|.|TRBV6-6
TGTGCCAGCAGTTATCCGGGAACCGGGGAGCTGTTTTTT
CASSYPGTGELFF
>once|TRBJ2-1|.|TRBV6-5
TGTGCCAGCAGTTCGCGGGACAGTGGGTTCGACAATGAGCAGTTCTTC
CASSSRDSGFDNEQFF
>.|TRBJ2-7|.|TRBV28
TGTGCCAGCAGTTTTCGTGGGAGTGGGTACGAGCAGTACTTC
CASSFRGSGYEQYF
>.|TRBJ2-2|.|TRBV11-3
TGTGCCAGCAGCTTCTATGGGAACACCGGGGAGCTGTTTTTT
CASSFYGNTGELFF
>.|TRBJ1-1|.|TRBV27
TGTGCCAGCAGTTTGGCGGGATACACTGAAGCTTTCTTT
CASSLAGYTEAFF
>.|TRBJ1-1|.|TRBV13
TGTGCCTGCAGCACATATCAGAAGAACACTGAAGCTTTCTTT
CACSTYQKNTEAFF
>.|TRBJ2-7|.|TRBV27
TGTGCCAGCAGTTATAGTGACTCCTACGAGCAGTACTTC
CASSYSDSYEQYF
>.|TRBJ2-1|TRBD2|TRBV27
TGTGCCAGCACTCAAGCGGGGTACAATGAGCAGTTCTTC
CASTQAGYNEQFF
>.|TRBJ2-5|.|TRBV7-2
TGTGCCAGCAGCTTAAGCTCTACCCCACCAATGGAGACCCAGTACTTC
CASSLSSTPPMETQYF
>.|TRBJ2-1|TRBD2|TRBV10-3
TGTGCCATCAGTGATCCCAGGGAGGGGCTTTACAATGAGCAGTTCTTC
CAISDPREGLYNEQFF
>.|TRBJ1-1|.|TRBV11-3
TGTGCCAGCAGCACCCGGGGCACTGAAGCTTTCTTT
CASSTRGTEAFF
>once|TRBJ1-2|.|TRBV4-1
TGCGCCAGCAGCCATGCACCGGCCGCACGGAGGGGCTACACCTTC
CASSHAPAARRGYTF
>.|TRBJ2-7|TRBD1|TRBV4-1
TGCGCCAGCAGCCAGGGACAGGGGGCCGGGTACGAGCAGTACTTC
CASSQGQGAGYEQYF
>.|TRBJ1-5|.|TRBV6-5
TGTGCCAGCAGCCCCGGGATACCTAGCAATCAGCCCCAGCATTTT
CASSPGIPSNQPQHF
>.|TRBJ2-7|TRBD1|TRBV6-1
TGTGCCAGCAGTGCCCCGCCGGGACAGGGGTCGAACTACTACGAGCAGTACTTC
CASSAPPGQGSNYYEQYF
>.|TRBJ2-7|.|TRBV11-2
TGTGCCAGCAGCTTACTGCAGGGGAATTCGCGGGAGCAGTACTTC
CASSLLQGNSREQYF
>.|TRBJ2-7|.|TRBV10-3
TGTGCCATCAGCACAACAGAGAGCTCCTACGAGCAGTACTTC
CAISTTESSYEQYF
>few|TRBJ2-1|.|TRBV2
TGTGCCAGCAGTGCCGCGATGTTTGAGCAGTTCTTC
CASSAAMFEQFF
>.|TRBJ1-5|TRBD1|TRBV19
TGTGCCAGTAGTTCGTGGACAGGGGGCAATCAGCCCCAGCATTTT
CASSSWTGGNQPQHF
>.|TRBJ1-3|.|TRBV28
TGTGCCAGCAGGCGTGTAAGGGCCTCCTGGGAAAACACCATATATTTT
CASRRVRASWENTIYF
>.|TRBJ1-1|TRBD1|TRBV4-2
TGTGCCAGCAGCCCAGTTGGAGCCTGGCAGGGGGTGATCACTGAAGCTTTCTTT
CASSPVGAWQGVITEAFF
>.|TRBJ2-2|.|TRBV20-1
TGCAGTGCTTTCTTAGTACCAGAGCTGTTTTTT
CSAFLVPELFF
>.|TRBJ2-7|.|TRBV4-2
TGTGCCAGCAGTTCCGACTTCAACGAGCAGTACTTC
CASSSDFNEQYF
>.|TRBJ2-3|TRBD2|TRBV3-1/TRBV3-2
TGTGCCAGCAGCCTCCTAGGCGGGAGGGGGCCAGATACGCAGTATTTT
CASSLLGGRGPDTQYF
>.|TRBJ2-7|TRBD1|TRBV19
TGTGCCAGTAGTATAGCCCCCCAGGGGGATTACGAGCAGTACTTC
CASSIAPQGDYEQYF